This is a list of T cell receptor beta chains from one sample in a study of OX40 agonist ivuxolimab in advanced cancers. Sequencing was performed with immunoSEQ multiplex PCR; in TCRdb, only in-frame clones are kept and a portion is missing. The data hold around 84,000 clones, with around 85% observed a single time. This specimen consisted of CD4+ or CD8+ T cells sorted from blood, obtained in a trial of the OX40 agonist ivuxolimab. The receptor source for this set is an adult with an advanced solid tumor such as melanoma, head and neck, liver or kidney cancer. CDR3s leave out the opening cysteine and the closing phenylalanine or tryptophan.

V	CDR3
TRBV7-8	ASSLDRTNYGYT
TRBV2	ASNGDRNYGYT
TRBV19	ASSILIRVRGGNQPQH
TRBV4-2	ASSGTGLAAFKSSYNEQF
TRBV2	ASTRGAGSYEQY
TRBV6-5	ASRSRGNSPLH
TRBV29-1	SAGGMNTEAF
TRBV9	ASSAGGGYT
TRBV6-6	ASSYPGGSTDTQY
TRBV5-1	ASSPRRVENTEAF
TRBV11-2	ASSLSGGNEQF
TRBV7-9	ASSMTGNTEAF
TRBV5-6	ASSLRRGNEQF
TRBV29-1	SVDGGLAGTHGAYEQY
TRBV4-3	ASSQDPNTVVWPLH
TRBV5-4	ASSKGTPGNNYGYT
TRBV9	ASSVELAGGPGLVTQY
TRBV5-4	ASSWGSGYT
TRBV25-1	ASSGQANTEAF
TRBV7-2	ASSRGGLSGKMEQY
TRBV5-5	ASSLTQGDQPQH
TRBV7-8	ASSLILGGAGYGYT
TRBV7-3	ASRQGLNTEAF
TRBV19	ASSIGTGGNTEAF
TRBV25-1	ATRRDSRGTQY
TRBV5-6	ASSFYFSNPGHPNEKLF
TRBV6-1	ASRLGQGWTEAF
TRBV25-1	ASSEPGLAINEQF
TRBV5-1	ASSLRSPTDTQY
TRBV7-9	ASTRAGSDNYGYT
TRBV30	AWSTTGTSGDNEQF
TRBV29-1	SAPTATNTEAF
TRBV27	ASSILTPANTGELF
TRBV20-1	SARDSYEAF
TRBV5-1	ASSLRSGGTAYEQY
TRBV6-6	ASQGQGADTQY
TRBV7-2	ASSSTGIEKTQY
TRBV11-3	ASSTRGSATGNTIY
TRBV27	ASRGQGSYNEQF
TRBV19	ASSSGIRQPQH
TRBV2	ASSGWSGQRVEAF
TRBV7-2	ASSLVLAQDGTQY